Shown below are 20 T cell receptor beta chains from a single sample sequenced in a study of blood T cell repertoires in COVID-19 (dated by TCRdb to 2020 to 2022). The library came from the immunoSEQ multiplex PCR assay. The clones in this table, taken by TCRdb from immuneACCESS, are in-frame only. Not every clone is retained; where verified, under half of the shortfall comes from an unresolved V gene, and the cause of the rest is unknown. This sample holds 300,000 to 350,000 clones; 80% to 90% were observed only once. The leading ten clones occupy roughly 4% of the sample. The sample comprised PBMCs or T cells enriched from blood (not recorded which). Every receptor here comes from a woman aged 35 to 49 with acute COVID-19.

Points on this clone: Mismatch with germline at one junction end may stem from a read error. This chain links TRBV7-7 with TRBJ2-3, with TRBD2 matching 11 bases. CDR1 is SSHAT, CDR2 FNYEAQ, per germline (reference sequence). The length of the CDR3 is 20 residues. The CDR3 region has the DNA TGTGCTAGCAGCCCCCGATTATTAGCTACTAGCGGGAGTATCGCAGATACGCAGTATTTT. As protein: CASSPRLLATSGSIADTQYF.

CDR3 coding DNA: TGCAGTGCTAGTGCCCCCGGTTTCGGAAAACTGTTTTTT. Amino acids: CSASAPGFGKLFF. V gene TRBV20-1 combines with J gene TRBJ1-4; D is undetermined. The CDR3 has 13 residues. CDR1 and CDR2 from the germline V gene are DFQATT and SNEGSKA (reference sequence). V was cut by 3 bases and J by 10 bases, with 15 bases left in between.

The chain combines TRBV19 with TRBJ2-1; D might be TRBD2 (6 bases). CDR3 length: 15 residues. From germline, CDR1 is LNHDA and CDR2 SQIVND (reference sequence). Trimming removed 7 bases at V and 6 bases at J, with 19 bases between. The CDR3 DNA is TGTGCCAGTAAAAACCGGGACTTAGAACCCAATGAGCAGTTCTTC. Its translation is CASKNRDLEPNEQFF.

V usage is TRBV21-1 and J usage is TRBJ2-7; whether TRBD1, the table's D call, matches the DNA was not checked. TRBV21-1 is flagged as a pseudogene. This CDR3 spans 13 amino acids. CDR3 region: CASSIGQGGEQYF. The DNA for the CDR3 is TGTGCCAGCAGCATAGGACAGGGCGGCGAGCAGTACTTC.

There are many counts of this clone. The chain joins TRBV6-5 to TRBJ1-4, with TRBD1 as a possible D gene (5 bases). Germline loops: CDR1 MNHEY, CDR2 SVGAGI. V lost 6 bases, J lost 8 bases, and 10 bases lay in between. The CDR3 totals 12 residues. CDR3 bases: TGTGCCAGCAGGGGGCTTTACGAAAAACTGTTTTTT. Translation gives CASRGLYEKLFF.

The chain couples TRBV7-9 to TRBJ2-7; 9 bases are shared with TRBD2. The V segment lost 3 bases and the J segment 1 base; nucleotides outside the gene matches: 7. The CDR3 covers 16 residues. Germline V gene sequence: CDR1 SEHNR, CDR2 FQNEAQ (reference sequence). For the CDR3, the DNA is TGTGCCAGCAGCTTCTTTAGCGGGGGAGAGTCCTACGAGCAGTACTTC. Protein: CASSFFSGGESYEQYF.

This chain uses TRBV19 with TRBJ1-1; D is possibly TRBD1 (5 bases). The CDR3 loop spans 14 amino acids. Germline CDR1 reads LNHDA; CDR2 reads SQIVND (reference sequence). The ends were cut back, 7 bases at V and 7 bases at J, with 19 bases in the middle. The CDR3 bases are TGTGCCAGTACAACCGGGACTCCTGTTAATGAAGCTTTCTTT. This translates into CASTTGTPVNEAFF.

The genes are TRBV7-2 and TRBJ1-5; no definite D call. This CDR3 spans 12 amino acids. CDR1 and CDR2 from the germline V gene are SGHTA and FQGNSA. V lost 1 base and J 6 bases, leaving 4 bases between the germline ends. The CDR3 sequence is CASSLGSQPQHF. DNA for the CDR3: TGTGCCAGCAGCTTAGGGAGTCAGCCCCAGCATTTT.

The chain has TRBV2 and TRBJ2-6; TRBD2 might be the D (5 bases). The V end lost 3 bases, the J end lost 4 bases, and 7 bases lay between the germline ends. Per germline, CDR1 SNHLY and CDR2 FYNNEI. The CDR3 has 14 residues. DNA of the CDR3: TGTGCCAGCAGTGACGGGGTCGGGGCCAACGTCCTGACTTTC. This encodes CASSDGVGANVLTF.

The genes are TRBV11-3 and TRBJ2-1, with 7 bases that match TRBD2. This CDR3 has 15 amino acids. Germline V gene lookup returns CDR1 SGHNT and CDR2 YENEEA. With V trimmed by 5 bases and J by 6 bases, 10 bases remained unmatched. CDR3 protein: CASSPGGSALNEQFF. The CDR3 region has the DNA TGTGCCAGCAGCCCGGGGGGAAGCGCCCTCAATGAGCAGTTCTTC. Complete variable domain (other parts from reference TRBV11-3 and TRBJ2-1): EAGVVQSPRYKIIEKKQPVAFWCNPISGHNTLYWYLQNLGQGPELLIRYENEEAVDDSQLPKDRFSAERLKGVDSTLKIQPAELGDSAVYLCASSPGGSALNEQFFGPGTRLTVL.

The table lists this clone with a count of one. The chain is built from TRBV11-3 and TRBJ2-5; 9 bases are a match to TRBD1. The CDR3 totals 16 residues. The V and J ends lost 1 base and 3 bases, in that order; junction bases with no gene match: 6. The V gene's germline CDR1 is SGHNT and CDR2 YENEEA. This CDR3 reads CASSLGGTGSKETQYF. The CDR3 DNA reads TGTGCCAGCAGCTTAGGCGGGACAGGGTCGAAAGAGACCCAGTACTTC. The whole variable domain, filled in from reference TRBV11-3 and TRBJ2-5, reads EAGVVQSPRYKIIEKKQPVAFWCNPISGHNTLYWYLQNLGQGPELLIRYENEEAVDDSQLPKDRFSAERLKGVDSTLKIQPAELGDSAVYLCASSLGGTGSKETQYFGPGTRLLVL.

CDR3 sequence: CATKQGAYSYEQYF. CDR3 DNA sequence: TGTGCCACCAAACAGGGGGCCTACTCCTACGAGCAGTACTTC. The chain employs TRBV6-5 and TRBJ2-7, with 9 nucleotides matching TRBD1. CDR3 length: 14 amino acids. With 10 bases clipped from V and 0 bases from J, the junction kept 7 bases outside the gene matches. The V gene's germline CDR1 is MNHEY and CDR2 SVGAGI.

This clone was observed once. The rearrangement joins TRBV21-1 to TRBJ1-6. TRBV21-1 is a recognized pseudogene. The CDR3 spans 14 residues. CDR3 nucleotide sequence: TGTGCCAGCAGCGTTCGAAGGAGAAATTCACCCCTCCACTTT. It specifies CASSVRRRNSPLHF.

This chain connects TRBV24-1 to TRBJ2-2, with TRBD1 identical over 9 bases. There are 17 residues in the CDR3. The V gene's germline CDR1 is KGHDR and CDR2 SFDVKD. J gave up 6 bases and V 3 bases, and 10 bases lay outside the gene matches. The CDR3 bases are TGTGCCACCAGTGATGCCTCCGGGACAGGGAGGGCCGGGGAGCTGTTTTTT. Residues: CATSDASGTGRAGELFF.

The V gene is TRBV28, the J gene TRBJ1-5; 9 nucleotides line up with TRBD1. The CDR3 is made up of 18 amino acids. CDR1 and CDR2 from the germline V gene are MDHEN and SYDVKM. The ends lost 5 bases at V and 2 bases at J; junction bases unmatched: 13. The CDR3: CASSLAIGQGTGNQPQHF. The CDR3 nucleotides read TGTGCCAGCAGTCTGGCTATAGGACAGGGGACAGGCAATCAGCCCCAGCATTTT.

The chain has TRBV9 and TRBJ1-5; D perhaps matches TRBD1 (5 bases). Germline V gene sequence: CDR1 SGDLS, CDR2 YYNGEE. CDR3 length: 15 residues. Trimming left V 0 bases short and J 5 bases short, with 12 bases between. The CDR3 region has the DNA TGTGCCAGCAGCGTAGGTCCCAGGGCCGATCAGCCCCAGCATTTT. Translating it yields CASSVGPRADQPQHF. Complete variable domain (other parts from reference TRBV9 and TRBJ1-5): DSGVTQTPKHLITATGQRVTLRCSPRSGDLSVYWYQQSLDQGLQFLIQYYNGEERAKGNILERFSAQQFPDLHSELNLSSLELGDSALYFCASSVGPRADQPQHFGDGTRLSIL.

This chain connects TRBV3-1 (or the pseudogene TRBV3-2) to TRBJ1-2, with 10 nucleotides matching TRBD1. J was trimmed by 2 bases and V by 4 bases; bases with no gene match: 4. Per the germline V gene, CDR1 is LGHDT and CDR2 is YNNKEL (reference sequence). CDR3 size: 15 residues. CDR3 in DNA: TGTGCCAGCAGCCCCCGACAGGGGGCGAACTATGGCTACACCTTC. Amino acids: CASSPRQGANYGYTF.

The gene calls are TRBV18 and TRBJ1-4, with TRBD1 identical over 9 bases. The CDR3 loop spans 14 amino acids. In germline, CDR1 is KGHSH, CDR2 LQKENI. The V segment lost 5 bases and the J segment 8 bases; nucleotides outside the gene matches: 6. CDR3 protein: CASSADRGYEKLFF. In nucleotides, the CDR3 is TGTGCCAGCTCAGCCGACAGGGGGTACGAAAAACTGTTTTTT.

The table lists this clone with a count of one. J is TRBJ2-7 and V is TRBV13; 9 nucleotides line up with TRBD1. Unmatched junction bases numbered 12, after V lost 5 bases and J lost 7 bases. The germline V gene has CDR1 PRHDT and CDR2 FYEKMQ (reference sequence). CDR3 size: 15 residues. CDR3 loop: CASSPGRQGGYEQYF. The CDR3 bases are TGTGCCAGCAGCCCCGGCCGACAGGGGGGGTATGAGCAGTACTTC.

This chain uses TRBV7-2 with TRBJ2-1; 10 bases are a match to TRBD2. Germline lookup yields CDR1 SGHTA and CDR2 FQGNSA. The CDR3 sequence is 15 residues long. Unmatched junction bases numbered 3, after V lost 5 bases and J lost 2 bases. CDR3 sequence: CASSPGTSAYNEQFF. CDR3 bases: TGTGCCAGCAGCCCAGGGACTAGCGCCTACAATGAGCAGTTCTTC.